The 32 T cell receptor beta chains listed next were all sequenced from one sample in a study of response to subunit inactivated influenza vaccine. TCRdb re-called the RT-PCR reads through MiXCR, storing one row per CDR3 protein. The sample lists just under 550,000 distinct CDR3 sequences; approximately 24% were seen once. This same sample was also part of a study on T cells expressing NK-cell markers. Turning to that study: UMIs were included in TCR beta cDNA generated by 5'RACE template switching.

The sequenced sample was CD4+ T cells sorted from PBMCs, obtained 11 to 12 days after vaccination. All receptors derive from a middle-aged man who received an inactivated influenza vaccine.

The chain joins TRBV5-6 to TRBJ1-1, with 7 bases lining up with TRBD1. V dropped 4 bases and J dropped 4; count of bases not matched to a gene: 10. Germline CDR1 SGHDT, CDR2 YYEEEE. The CDR3 covers 15 residues. CDR3 DNA sequence: TGTGCCAGCAGCCCCCTGACACAGGGGACCACTGAAGCTTTCTTT. This codes for CASSPLTQGTTEAFF.

This sequence joins TRBV11-2 and TRBJ2-5; D ambiguous. The V and J ends lost 5 bases and 4 bases respectively, with 14 bases between them. Germline CDR1 reads SGHAT; CDR2 reads FQNNGV. The CDR3 loop spans 14 amino acids. CDR3 bases: TGTGCCAGCAGCCCAGGCCTCGCTCGAGAGACCCAGTACTTC. This sequence encodes CASSPGLARETQYF. The full variable domain, completed using reference TRBV11-2 and TRBJ2-5, is EAGVAQSPRYKIIEKRQSVAFWCNPISGHATLYWYQQILGQGPKLLIQFQNNGVVDDSQLPKDRFSAERLKGVDSTLKIQPAKLEDSAVYLCASSPGLARETQYFGPGTRLLVL.

The rearrangement uses TRBV19 and TRBJ2-1, with D possibly being TRBD1 (6 bases). The length of the CDR3 is 16 residues. V was cut by 5 bases and J by 3 bases, with 17 bases left in between. Germline-derived CDR1 and CDR2 are LNHDA and SQIVND (reference sequence). The chain's CDR3 is CASSPLTGTIYNEQFF. The CDR3 DNA reads TGTGCCAGTAGTCCCTTAACCGGGACAATCTACAATGAGCAGTTCTTC.

V is TRBV11-3 and J is TRBJ2-1, with 11 bases matching TRBD1. The germline gives CDR1 SGHNT, CDR2 YENEEA. The CDR3 runs 15 residues. J gave up 9 bases and V 5 bases, and 9 bases lay outside the gene matches. In DNA, the CDR3 is TGTGCCAGCAGCCCCGGGACAGGGGGAAGAGGTGAGCAGTTCTTC. Amino acid sequence: CASSPGTGGRGEQFF.

This clonotype has a count of ten or more. This chain links TRBV25-1 with TRBJ1-4, with 9 bases matching TRBD1. From germline, CDR1 is MGHDK and CDR2 SYGVNS. Trimming took 10 bases from V and 5 from J; bases not matched to a gene: 5. The CDR3 extends over 13 amino acids. Written as DNA, the CDR3 is TGTGCCACCACCGGGACAGGGAATGAAAAACTGTTTTTT. It yields the protein CATTGTGNEKLFF.

This clonotype has a handful of counts. The rearrangement uses TRBV7-9 and TRBJ2-1; TRBD2 matches at 10 bases. The CDR3 sequence is 15 residues long. Trimming removed 11 bases from V and 6 bases from J; junction bases left unmatched: 13. The germline V gene has CDR1 SEHNR and CDR2 FQNEAQ (reference sequence). The CDR3 sequence: CAGIQAGGPLNEQFF. In DNA, the CDR3 is TGTGCCGGGATACAAGCGGGGGGGCCCCTCAATGAGCAGTTCTTC.

The rearrangement joins TRBV4-3 to TRBJ1-1; perhaps TRBD1 as D (6 bases). Germline V gives CDR1 LGHNA, CDR2 YSLEER. The germline V and J ends were trimmed by 6 bases and 3 bases, with 20 bases remaining between them. The CDR3 runs to 16 residues. The CDR3 DNA reads TGCGCCAGCAGAGCAAACAGGGCCTGGTTGGACACTGAAGCTTTCTTT. Translation: CASRANRAWLDTEAFF.

This clonotype occurred a few times. This chain links TRBV7-9 with TRBJ2-1; TRBD2 aligns across 7 bases. CDR3 size: 15 residues. The V gene's germline CDR1 is SEHNR and CDR2 FQNEAQ (reference sequence). V lost 0 bases and J lost 6; bases outside the gene matches: 5. In DNA, the CDR3 is TGTGCCAGCAGCTTAGCGGGGAGGGTCGGCAATGAGCAGTTCTTC. Translating it yields CASSLAGRVGNEQFF.

This clonotype was detected only a few times. The chain has TRBV6-2 or TRBV6-3 and TRBJ1-1; possibly TRBD1 for D (5 bases). The CDR3 is made up of 15 amino acids. V was shortened by 2 bases and J by 4 bases, with 14 bases between the two germline ends. Germline V lookup: CDR1 MNHEY, CDR2 SVGEGT. The CDR3 loop reads CASSYGPGRGTEAFF. DNA for the CDR3: TGTGCCAGCAGTTACGGCCCAGGGAGAGGCACTGAAGCTTTCTTT.

This chain links TRBV4-1 with TRBJ1-5, with D perhaps matching TRBD1 (5 bases). V was clipped by 0 bases and J by 6 bases, with 9 bases between them. There are 14 residues in the CDR3. Germline assignment: CDR1 MGHRA and CDR2 YSYEKL. The CDR3 protein is CASSQEGVRQPQHF. CDR3 nucleotides: TGCGCCAGCAGCCAAGAGGGGGTCCGTCAGCCCCAGCATTTT.

This clonotype appeared a few times. This chain connects TRBV7-9 to TRBJ2-2; a possible D gene is TRBD2 (5 bases). The CDR3 runs to 15 residues. V lost 0 bases and J lost 5, with 10 bases in between. Per germline, CDR1 SEHNR and CDR2 FQNEAQ (reference sequence). This CDR3 reads CASSLANSGTGELFF. CDR3 nucleotide sequence: TGTGCCAGCAGCTTAGCGAATTCGGGGACCGGGGAGCTGTTTTTT.

The sample holds a few counts of this clonotype. V is TRBV5-5 and J is TRBJ2-3, with D perhaps matching TRBD2 (6 bases). V was shortened by 0 bases and J by 1 base, with 9 bases between the two germline ends. Germline V gene data show CDR1 as SGHKS and CDR2 as YYEKEE (reference sequence). The CDR3 length is 15 residues. The CDR3 region is CASSLVPGGTDTQYF. CDR3 nucleotides: TGTGCCAGCAGCTTGGTTCCGGGGGGCACAGATACGCAGTATTTT.

This clonotype turned up a few times. The V call is TRBV27, the J call TRBJ1-1; D uncertain. V was cut by 7 bases and J by 3 bases, with 12 bases left in between. The V gene's germline CDR1 is MNHEY and CDR2 SMNVEV (reference sequence). The CDR3 spans 13 residues. Here the CDR3 DNA reads TGTGCCAGCAAGTGGGGTGGGGACACTGAAGCTTTCTTT. Its protein is CASKWGGDTEAFF.

This clonotype was found a few times. The V gene is TRBV6-2 or TRBV6-3, the J gene TRBJ2-5; no clear D. Per germline, CDR1 MNHEY and CDR2 SVGEGT. The CDR3 runs 13 residues. Trimming left V 2 bases short and J 5 bases short, with 9 bases between. CDR3 DNA: TGTGCCAGCAGTTACGGTTTCAGGGAGACCCAGTACTTC. Translation gives CASSYGFRETQYF.

The chain carries TRBV21-1 and TRBJ2-7; the table assigns TRBD2, which was not confirmed against the DNA. TRBV21-1 corresponds to a pseudogene. The CDR3 length is 19 residues. The chain's CDR3 is CASSNDRGEGLAGAYEQYF. CDR3 nucleotide sequence: TGTGCCAGCAGCAATGACAGGGGCGAGGGACTAGCGGGAGCGTACGAGCAGTACTTC.

The V and J genes are TRBV13 and TRBJ2-1; D is perhaps TRBD1 (6 bases). V gave up 5 bases and J gave up 7 bases, with 21 bases separating them. CDR1 PRHDT and CDR2 FYEKMQ come from the germline V gene (reference sequence). This CDR3 spans 16 amino acids. The CDR3 loop reads CASSLLGSGAGNEQFF. CDR3 DNA: TGTGCCAGCAGCCTCCTCGGGTCAGGGGCTGGGAATGAGCAGTTCTTC. Full variable domain (rest looked up from reference TRBV13 and TRBJ2-1): AAGVIQSPRHLIKEKRETATLKCYPIPRHDTVYWYQQGPGQDPQFLISFYEKMQSDKGSIPDRFSAQQFSDYHSELNMSSLELGDSALYFCASSLLGSGAGNEQFFGPGTRLTVL.

The chain couples TRBV28 to TRBJ2-3; possibly TRBD2 for D (6 bases). Trimming cost V 5 bases and J 1 base, with 19 bases left between them. The CDR3 extends over 17 amino acids. CDR1 MDHEN and CDR2 SYDVKM come from the germline V gene. CDR3 DNA: TGTGCCAGCAGTCCTCACCAGAACTCGGGAGGCACAGATACGCAGTATTTT. This sequence encodes CASSPHQNSGGTDTQYF.

The chain joins TRBV12-3 or TRBV12-4 to TRBJ2-3, with 8 positions matching TRBD1. CDR3 length equals 16 residues. Trimming took 5 bases from V and 8 from J; bases not matched to a gene: 15. As DNA, the CDR3 is TGTGCCAGCAGTCCAGGACAGGGTCTTTCGTCTGGTACGCAGTATTTT. Its protein product is CASSPGQGLSSGTQYF.

The rearrangement joins TRBV7-2 to TRBJ2-7; D unresolved. Trimming took off 2 bases at V and 3 bases at J, with 8 bases between the two ends. The CDR3 consists of 13 residues. CDR1 SGHTA and CDR2 FQGNSA come from the germline V gene. CDR3 region: CASSLKSNYEQYF. As DNA, the CDR3 is TGTGCCAGCAGCTTAAAGTCGAACTACGAGCAGTACTTC.

The J gene is TRBJ2-5, the V gene TRBV5-1; TRBD1 matches at 9 bases. CDR1 and CDR2 from the germline V gene are SGHRS and YFSETQ. With 0 bases clipped from V and 5 bases from J, the junction kept 5 bases outside the gene matches. CDR3 length: 15 residues. CDR3 nucleotide sequence: TGCGCCAGCAGCTTGGATGGACAGGGGTACGAGACCCAGTACTTC. Encoded protein: CASSLDGQGYETQYF.

The CDR3 DNA reads as TGTGCCAGCAGTTACTCTGGTGCAGGGGCCAGCAACTATGGCTACACCTTC. It specifies CASSYSGAGASNYGYTF. The chain links TRBV6-2 or TRBV6-3 to TRBJ1-2; a weak D match, TRBD1 (6 bases). V shed 0 bases and J shed 2 bases, with 16 bases lying between them. Germline loops: CDR1 MNHEY, CDR2 SVGEGT. CDR3 length: 17 residues.

There are a few counts of this clonotype. The rearrangement uses TRBV5-1 and TRBJ2-1; D might be TRBD1 (6 bases). The ends were cut back, 5 bases at V and 5 bases at J, with 17 bases in the middle. This CDR3 comprises 15 residues. Germline V gene lookup returns CDR1 SGHRS and CDR2 YFSETQ. CDR3 in amino acids: CASRRGSDSNNEQFF. CDR3 nucleotides: TGCGCCAGCAGGAGGGGTTCGGACAGCAACAATGAGCAGTTCTTC.

This clonotype has ten or more counts. This chain links TRBV7-9 with TRBJ2-2; 7 nucleotides agree with TRBD2. There are 17 residues in the CDR3. Germline V lookup: CDR1 SEHNR, CDR2 FQNEAQ (reference sequence). J gave up 1 base and V 6 bases, and 11 bases lay outside the gene matches. Here the CDR3 DNA reads TGTGCCAGCAGTAAAGCGGGAAAGCGGCAGAACACCGGGGAGCTGTTTTTT. Protein sequence: CASSKAGKRQNTGELFF.

This rearrangement joins TRBV11-2 to TRBJ2-3; D remains ambiguous. The germline CDR1 and CDR2 sequences are SGHAT and FQNNGV. Trimming removed 3 bases from V and 1 base from J, with 11 bases in between. The length of the CDR3 is 15 residues. Written as DNA, the CDR3 is TGTGCCAGCAGCTTCTCCGGTAAGGGCACAGATACGCAGTATTTT. Protein: CASSFSGKGTDTQYF. Filled out from reference TRBV11-2 and TRBJ2-3, the complete variable domain reads EAGVAQSPRYKIIEKRQSVAFWCNPISGHATLYWYQQILGQGPKLLIQFQNNGVVDDSQLPKDRFSAERLKGVDSTLKIQPAKLEDSAVYLCASSFSGKGTDTQYFGPGTRLTVL.

The chain employs TRBV11-1 and TRBJ1-2; D unclear. CDR1 and CDR2 from the germline V gene are SGHAT and FQDESV (reference sequence). With 5 bases removed from V and 8 bases from J, the gap between germline ends came to 9 bases. CDR3 size: 11 residues. The CDR3: CASSGGKGYTF. The CDR3 DNA reads TGTGCCAGCAGCGGAGGGAAAGGCTACACCTTC.

This clonotype has ten or more counts. CDR3 sequence (DNA): TGTGCCAGCAGCTTAGCCAGACAGAGCTCCTACAATGAGCAGTTCTTC. It codes for CASSLARQSSYNEQFF. This chain joins TRBV7-2 and TRBJ2-1; tentative D call: TRBD1 (5 bases). The CDR3 contains 16 residues. Trimming took off 0 bases at V and 0 bases at J, with 9 bases between the two ends. CDR1 and CDR2 (germline): SGHTA, FQGNSA.

This rearrangement joins TRBV19 to TRBJ1-1; a weak D match, TRBD1 (6 bases). V was cut by 3 bases and J by 3 bases, with 8 bases left in between. Per germline, CDR1 LNHDA and CDR2 SQIVND (reference sequence). The CDR3 length is 13 residues. As DNA, the CDR3 is TGTGCCAGTAGTATGAGGGGGGACACTGAAGCTTTCTTT. It encodes CASSMRGDTEAFF.

The genes are TRBV12-3 or TRBV12-4 and TRBJ2-2; D gene ambiguous. The CDR3 covers 14 residues. V was clipped by 7 bases and J by 6 bases, with 15 bases between them. The CDR3 loop reads CASTRGSPAGELFF. The DNA for the CDR3 is TGTGCCAGCACCCGTGGGTCCCCGGCCGGGGAGCTGTTTTTT.

The chain links TRBV29-1 to TRBJ2-1; TRBD2 matches at 10 bases. Losses at the gene ends were 8 bases for V and 7 bases for J; bases not matched to a gene: 20. The CDR3 extends over 17 amino acids. Germline-derived CDR1 and CDR2 are SQVTM and ANQGSEA. The CDR3 DNA follows: TGCAGCATACGGACAGGGAGGAGCGGGAGGGCCGGGAATGAGCAGTTCTTC. This gives the protein CSIRTGRSGRAGNEQFF.

The chain couples TRBV7-3 to TRBJ2-1; 9 positions agree with TRBD2. CDR1 and CDR2 from the germline V gene are SGHTA and FQGTGA. After removal of 5 bases from V and 7 bases from J, the junction contained 9 bases not matched to a gene. The CDR3 spans 15 residues. CDR3 loop: CASSKGAGGINEQFF. CDR3 in DNA: TGTGCCAGCAGCAAAGGGGCGGGAGGGATAAATGAGCAGTTCTTC.

The CDR3 sequence: CASSFYGAGGNSPLHF. CDR3 sequence (DNA): TGTGCCAGCAGCTTTTACGGGGCAGGGGGTAATTCACCCCTCCACTTT. The chain links TRBV7-2 to TRBJ1-6; 7 positions agree with TRBD1. Germline CDR1 is SGHTA and CDR2 is FQGNSA. V lost 3 bases, J lost 6 bases, and 8 bases stayed unmatched. The CDR3 is 16 amino acids. Filled out from reference TRBV7-2 and TRBJ1-6, the complete variable domain reads GAGVSQSPSNKVTEKGKDVELRCDPISGHTALYWYRQSLGQGLEFLIYFQGNSAPDKSGLPSDRFSAERTGGSVSTLTIQRTQQEDSAVYLCASSFYGAGGNSPLHFGNGTRLTVT.

The chain combines TRBV6-2 or TRBV6-3 with TRBJ2-1, with TRBD2 as a possible D gene (6 bases). Germline assignment: CDR1 MNHEY and CDR2 SVGEGT. The CDR3 contains 16 residues. The V and J ends lost 0 bases and 12 bases respectively, with 21 bases between them. The CDR3 sequence: CASSYSTTMGGRGQFF. The CDR3 DNA sequence: TGTGCCAGCAGTTACTCGACTACTATGGGGGGAAGGGGGCAGTTCTTC.